The entry that follows covers one TCR beta chain sequence. The CDR3 consists of 14 residues. Trimming pared 5 bases from V and 3 bases from J, leaving 16 bases between. CDR1 is SQVTM, CDR2 ANQGSEA, per germline. Sequencing used immunoSEQ multiplex PCR; TCRdb keeps in-frame clones, though not all of them. This table has 250,000 to 300,000 clones, approximately 89% appearing once. This sample stems from a study of blood T cell repertoires in COVID-19. Overall study context: The cDNA or gDNA used as material had been derived from T cells, B-cell-depleted T cells, or PBMCs.

This chain links TRBV29-1 with TRBJ1-2; maybe TRBD1 (6 bases). The origin of this receptor is a woman aged 55-69 years who had recovered from COVID-19. Sequencing was performed on PBMCs or T cells enriched from blood (not recorded which). CDR3 sequence: CSVTGSLRDYGYTF. The CDR3 DNA is TGCAGCGTTACAGGGAGTCTGAGAGACTATGGCTACACCTTC.